These 21 T cell receptor beta chains came from one sample sequenced in a study of T-cell memory formation after mild COVID-19. Via MiXCR, TCRdb re-called the 5' RACE reads, giving one row per CDR3 protein. The sample lists around 530,000 distinct CDR3 sequences, about a fifth occurring once. The sequenced sample was PBMCs or a T cell subset sorted from them (not recorded which). The receptors derive from an adult woman who had mild COVID-19 (a few samples of this study predate the infection). Cell type and time point are not known.

This clonotype was recorded a few times. The chain recombines TRBV27 with TRBJ2-5, with a possible D match to TRBD2 (6 bases). Between the trimmed V and J ends, which lost 10 bases and 3 bases, there was a span of 15 bases. Germline-derived CDR1 and CDR2 are MNHEY and SMNVEV (reference sequence). The CDR3 loop spans 13 amino acids. The DNA of the CDR3 is TGTGCCACTCTGGGAGGAGCCAAAGAGACCCAGTACTTC. This sequence encodes CATLGGAKETQYF.

This chain uses TRBV20-1 with TRBJ2-7, with D hard to call. CDR1 and CDR2 from the germline V gene are DFQATT and SNEGSKA (reference sequence). The germline V and J ends were trimmed by 6 bases and 2 bases, with 23 bases remaining between them. The CDR3 is 16 residues long. The CDR3 protein is CSARSRTAANPYEQYF. The CDR3 coding sequence is TGCAGTGCAAGAAGTAGAACCGCAGCGAACCCCTACGAGCAGTACTTC.

This chain joins TRBV27 and TRBJ2-7, with 10 bases aligning to TRBD1. Germline CDR1 and CDR2: MNHEY and SMNVEV (reference sequence). Trimming took 3 bases from V and 4 from J; bases not matched to a gene: 3. The CDR3 extends over 14 amino acids. CDR3 nucleotide sequence: TGTGCCAGCAGTTTCGCGGACAGGGGGTACGAGCAGTACTTC. Translated: CASSFADRGYEQYF.

This sequence joins TRBV29-1 and TRBJ1-2; D is perhaps TRBD1 (6 bases). The CDR3 sequence is 14 residues long. Trimming stripped 0 bases from V and 7 bases from J, with 15 bases between. Germline V gives CDR1 SQVTM, CDR2 ANQGSEA. CDR3 bases: TGCAGCGTTGAAGACTCTGGGGGGCTGAGTGGCTACACCTTC. This sequence encodes CSVEDSGGLSGYTF. Combining the CDR3 with reference TRBV29-1 and TRBJ1-2 gives the whole variable domain SAVISQKPSRDICQRGTSLTIQCQVDSQVTMMFWYRQQPGQSLTLIATANQGSEATYESGFVIDKFPISRPNLTFSTLTVSNMSPEDSSIYLCSVEDSGGLSGYTFGSGTRLTVV.

The chain joins TRBV4-3 to TRBJ2-1, with 9 bases lining up with TRBD2. CDR1 LGHNA and CDR2 YSLEER come from the germline V gene. The CDR3 length is 16 residues. With 3 bases clipped from V and 3 bases from J, the junction kept 6 bases outside the gene matches. CDR3 protein: CASSQDGTSSYNEQFF. Written as DNA, the CDR3 is TGCGCCAGCAGCCAGGACGGGACTAGCAGCTACAATGAGCAGTTCTTC.

This clonotype was seen repeatedly, ten times or more. The chain uses TRBV20-1 and TRBJ2-7; TRBD1 agrees at 10 bases. Germline V gene sequence: CDR1 DFQATT, CDR2 SNEGSKA (reference sequence). The CDR3 length is 13 residues. V was clipped by 3 bases and J by 6 bases; unmatched bases: 5. The CDR3 protein is CSASQGDRGEQYF. CDR3 sequence (DNA): TGCAGTGCTAGTCAGGGGGACAGGGGCGAGCAGTACTTC.

The rearrangement uses TRBV7-3 and TRBJ2-1, with 11 bases lining up with TRBD2. The CDR3 is 12 residues long. Unmatched junction bases numbered 6, after V lost 5 bases and J lost 15 bases. The V gene's germline CDR1 is SGHTA and CDR2 FQGTGA. CDR3 region: CASSVLAGVLFF. CDR3 sequence (DNA): TGTGCCAGCAGCGTACTAGCGGGAGTTTTGTTCTTC. The whole variable domain, filled in from reference TRBV7-3 and TRBJ2-1, reads GAGVSQTPSNKVTEKGKYVELRCDPISGHTALYWYRQSLGQGPEFLIYFQGTGAADDSGLPNDRFFAVRPEGSVSTLKIQRTERGDSAVYLCASSVLAGVLFFGPGTRLTVL.

This clonotype was counted once. The V and J genes are TRBV14 and TRBJ2-1; 12 bases line up with TRBD2. This CDR3 has 15 residues. Trimming removed 4 bases from V and 3 bases from J; junction bases left unmatched: 1. Germline-derived CDR1 and CDR2 are SGHDN and FVKESK. Here the CDR3 reads CASSRLAGVYNEQFF. DNA for the CDR3: TGTGCCAGCAGCCGACTAGCGGGAGTCTACAATGAGCAGTTCTTC.

J is TRBJ2-2 and V is TRBV12-3 or TRBV12-4; 11 positions match TRBD2. V was pared by 6 bases and J by 4 bases, with 7 bases of the junction left unmatched. There are 16 residues in the CDR3. Here the CDR3 DNA reads TGTGCCAGCAGCCCTACTAGCGGGAGCCCCACCGGGGAGCTGTTTTTT. It codes for CASSPTSGSPTGELFF.

The table lists this clonotype with a few counts. V is TRBV5-4 and J is TRBJ2-1; D unresolved. V lost 2 bases and J lost 6, with 9 bases in between. Per the germline V gene, CDR1 is SGHNT and CDR2 is YYREEE (reference sequence). The CDR3 totals 13 residues. The CDR3 reads CASSLPVSNEQFF. The CDR3 coding sequence is TGTGCCAGCAGCTTACCCGTGAGCAATGAGCAGTTCTTC.

This chain joins TRBV9 and TRBJ1-2; a possible D gene is TRBD1 (5 bases). The CDR3 consists of 12 residues. The germline V gene has CDR1 SGDLS and CDR2 YYNGEE. V was cut by 0 bases and J by 6 bases, with 6 bases left in between. The CDR3 nucleotides are TGTGCCAGCAGCGTAGGAGGGGATGGCTACACCTTC. Translation gives CASSVGGDGYTF. Complete variable domain (other parts from reference TRBV9 and TRBJ1-2): DSGVTQTPKHLITATGQRVTLRCSPRSGDLSVYWYQQSLDQGLQFLIQYYNGEERAKGNILERFSAQQFPDLHSELNLSSLELGDSALYFCASSVGGDGYTFGSGTRLTVV.

This clonotype appeared a few times. The DNA of the CDR3 is TGTGCCAGCAGTCCAGCAGCGGCGTACGGCTACACCTTC. It translates to CASSPAAAYGYTF. The chain couples TRBV12-3 or TRBV12-4 to TRBJ1-2, with D uncertain. V was trimmed by 5 bases and J by 8 bases, leaving 15 bases between them. There are 13 residues in the CDR3.

This chain connects TRBV18 to TRBJ2-7; possible D gene TRBD1, 6 bases. The germline CDR1 and CDR2 sequences are KGHSH and LQKENI. This CDR3 has 13 residues. Trimming shortened V by 6 bases and J by 1 base, and 10 bases separated the two germline ends. The CDR3 DNA follows: TGTGCCAGCTCGGGGGCCGGGTCCTACGAGCAGTACTTC. It specifies CASSGAGSYEQYF.

The rearrangement uses TRBV7-6 and TRBJ2-2, with TRBD2 identical over 8 bases. The CDR3 spans 14 residues. The V segment lost 7 bases and the J segment 7 bases; nucleotides outside the gene matches: 8. The V gene's germline CDR1 is SGHVS and CDR2 FNYEAQ. CDR3 region: CASTSGTSHGELFF. CDR3 DNA: TGTGCCAGCACTTCCGGGACTAGTCACGGGGAGCTGTTTTTT. Complete variable domain (other parts from reference TRBV7-6 and TRBJ2-2): GAGVSQSPRYKVTKRGQDVALRCDPISGHVSLYWYRQALGQGPEFLTYFNYEAQQDKSGLPNDRFSAERPEGSISTLTIQRTEQRDSAMYRCASTSGTSHGELFFGEGSRLTVL.

This chain joins TRBV12-3 or TRBV12-4 and TRBJ1-2; D may be TRBD1 (6 bases). This CDR3 has 11 amino acids. V gave up 9 bases and J gave up 10 bases, with 15 bases separating them. The CDR3 DNA is TGTGCCAGTTTATACGGACAGCTCTACACCTTC. This codes for CASLYGQLYTF.

The V and J genes are TRBV11-2 and TRBJ1-1; weak D call: TRBD1 (5 bases). The CDR3 length is 16 residues. Germline CDR1 reads SGHAT; CDR2 reads FQNNGV. The V end was cut by 2 bases, the J end by 1 base, with 14 bases between. This CDR3 is CASSLWQGLGNTEAFF. In DNA form, the CDR3 reads TGTGCCAGCAGCTTATGGCAGGGCCTTGGGAACACTGAAGCTTTCTTT.

The chain carries TRBV27 and TRBJ2-5; D not certain. The germline V gene encodes CDR1 MNHEY and CDR2 SMNVEV (reference sequence). Trimming took 5 bases from V and 0 from J, leaving 7 bases between them. The CDR3 spans 13 residues. This chain's CDR3 is CASSPPYQETQYF. CDR3 in DNA: TGTGCCAGCAGTCCCCCGTACCAAGAGACCCAGTACTTC.

This clonotype was found a few times. V is TRBV29-1 and J is TRBJ1-2; 7 positions match TRBD1. Trimming removed 6 bases from V and 3 bases from J; junction bases left unmatched: 7. Germline CDR1 SQVTM, CDR2 ANQGSEA. This CDR3 has 13 residues. The CDR3 here is CSVPRTGYYGYTF. The CDR3 nucleotides are TGCAGCGTCCCCCGGACAGGTTACTATGGCTACACCTTC.

The rearrangement links TRBV9 to TRBJ2-7; TRBD2 is a possible D gene (6 bases). V was shortened by 3 bases and J by 2 bases, with 12 bases between the two germline ends. CDR3 length equals 14 residues. Germline V gene data show CDR1 as SGDLS and CDR2 as YYNGEE. DNA of the CDR3: TGTGCCAGCAGCGAGTCGGGAGCGGCCTACGAGCAGTACTTC. Translated: CASSESGAAYEQYF.

The V call is TRBV2, the J call TRBJ2-7; the D gene is possibly TRBD1 (6 bases). From germline, CDR1 is SNHLY and CDR2 FYNNEI. V dropped 0 bases and J dropped 1 base, with 10 bases sitting between them. The CDR3 runs to 15 residues. This CDR3 reads CASSEAIRGSYEQYF. The CDR3 nucleotides are TGTGCCAGCAGTGAAGCGATTAGGGGGTCCTACGAGCAGTACTTC.

The chain combines TRBV20-1 with TRBJ1-2, with TRBD1 as a possible D gene (6 bases). The germline CDR1 and CDR2 sequences are DFQATT and SNEGSKA (reference sequence). The CDR3 runs to 12 residues. The V gene lost 3 bases and the J gene lost 5 bases, with 10 bases spanning the gap. The DNA for the CDR3 is TGCAGTGCTAGTACAGGGCCTTATGGCTACACCTTC. Its translation: CSASTGPYGYTF.